These T cell receptor beta chains were read from a single sample in a study of regulatory T cells in long-lasting Graves disease. MiXCR was run by TCRdb on the multiplex PCR reads, yielding one entry per CDR3 protein. The sample lists a few hundred thousand distinct CDR3 sequences; less than 15% were seen once. The sample also formed part of further work on T cells in Graves' hyperthyroidism and ophthalmopathy.

The input for sequencing was peripheral blood mononuclear cells (PBMCs), taken at new diagnosis, from a patient treated with antithyroid drugs. Source of these receptors: a man between 25 and 39 years old with Graves disease. Both conserved end residues are part of each CDR3. Each record gives: CDR3 length, V gene, clone size, D gene, J gene, CDR3 protein, CDR3 DNA. The D gene is left open where the match is weak. Size values are once, few and many counts, or a class for expanded clones, and some rows have none.

14	TRBV15	NA	TRBD1	TRBJ1-1	CATSADRANTEAFF	TGTGCCACCAGCGCCGACAGGGCTAACACTGAAGCTTTCTTT
14	TRBV28	many	TRBD1	TRBJ2-7	CASTPGQVIYEQYF	TGTGCCAGCACCCCGGGACAGGTTATCTACGAGCAGTACTTC
14	TRBV11-2	NA	NA	TRBJ1-1	CASSLRQVDTEAFF	TGTGCCAGCAGCCTAAGACAGGTGGACACTGAAGCTTTCTTT
14	TRBV5-1	many	NA	TRBJ2-2	CASSLRTDTGELFF	TGCGCCAGCAGCTTGCGGACGGACACCGGGGAGCTGTTTTTT
11	TRBV5-5	many	NA	TRBJ1-2	CASSFPGGYTF	TGTGCCAGCAGCTTTCCTGGTGGCTACACCTTC
15	TRBV2	many	NA	TRBJ2-3	CASSEVSGSSDTQYF	TGTGCCAGCAGTGAGGTTAGCGGTAGTTCGGATACGCAGTATTTT
15	TRBV20-1	many	TRBD2	TRBJ2-5	CSATQLISGWETQYF	TGCAGTGCCACACAATTGATTAGCGGGTGGGAGACCCAGTACTTC
18	TRBV10-3	many	NA	TRBJ2-1	CAIKGTTSREGPYNEQFF	TGTGCCATCAAGGGAACGACAAGTCGGGAAGGGCCGTACAATGAGCAGTTCTTC
17	TRBV28	many	NA	TRBJ2-3	CASSSPGRGPSTDTQYF	TGTGCCAGCAGTTCCCCCGGGCGGGGTCCTAGCACAGATACGCAGTATTTT
15	TRBV20-1	many	NA	TRBJ2-7	CSARGPGEWFDEQYF	TGCAGTGCTAGGGGCCCTGGGGAGTGGTTTGACGAGCAGTACTTC
16	TRBV6-5	few	NA	TRBJ2-3	CASSYSRGAMTDTQYF	TGTGCCAGCAGTTACTCACGGGGGGCGATGACAGATACGCAGTATTTT
17	TRBV7-2	many	TRBD2	TRBJ2-7	CASSLLGGSSGSYEQYF	TGTGCCAGCAGCTTACTTGGCGGGTCTAGCGGATCCTACGAGCAGTACTTC
13	TRBV4-1	few	NA	TRBJ2-5	CASSQWLQETQYF	TGCGCCAGCAGCCAATGGCTCCAAGAGACCCAGTACTTC
13	TRBV15	many	NA	TRBJ1-2	CATSSSGGYGYTF	TGTGCCACCAGCAGCTCCGGCGGCTATGGCTACACCTTC
14	TRBV27	many	TRBD1	TRBJ1-1	CASIRQGRNTEAFF	TGTGCCAGCATCCGACAGGGGAGGAACACTGAAGCTTTCTTT
17	TRBV7-6	few	TRBD1	TRBJ1-2	CASSSRPPGTGFYGYTF	TGTGCCAGCAGCTCTCGACCCCCCGGGACAGGGTTCTATGGCTACACCTTC
16	TRBV4-1	NA	NA	TRBJ1-4	CASSQDGGISGEKLFF	TGCGCCAGCAGCCAAGATGGGGGAATCTCTGGGGAAAAACTGTTTTTT
15	TRBV6-1	many	NA	TRBJ2-3	CASTTGTPSTDTQYF	TGTGCCAGCACTACCGGGACACCCAGCACAGATACGCAGTATTTT